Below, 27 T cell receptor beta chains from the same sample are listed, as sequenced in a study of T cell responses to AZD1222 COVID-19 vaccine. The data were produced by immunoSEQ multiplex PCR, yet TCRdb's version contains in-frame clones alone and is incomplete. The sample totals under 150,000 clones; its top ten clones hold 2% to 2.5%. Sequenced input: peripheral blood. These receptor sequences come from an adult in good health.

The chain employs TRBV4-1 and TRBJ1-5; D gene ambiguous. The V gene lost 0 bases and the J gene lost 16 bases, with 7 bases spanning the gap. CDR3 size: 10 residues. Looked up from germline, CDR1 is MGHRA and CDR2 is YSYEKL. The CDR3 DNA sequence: TGCGCCAGCAGCCAAGATCCCCGACATTTT. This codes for CASSQDPRHF.

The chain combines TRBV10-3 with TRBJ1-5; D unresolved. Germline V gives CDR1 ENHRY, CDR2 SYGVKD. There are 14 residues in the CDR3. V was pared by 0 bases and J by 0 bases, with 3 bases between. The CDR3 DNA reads TGTGCCATCAGTGAGTCGGGTAGCAATCAGCCCCAGCATTTT. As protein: CAISESGSNQPQHF.

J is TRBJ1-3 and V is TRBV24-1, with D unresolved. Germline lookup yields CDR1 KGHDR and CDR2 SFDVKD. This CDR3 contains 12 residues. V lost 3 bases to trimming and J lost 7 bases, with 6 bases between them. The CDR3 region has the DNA TGTGCCACCAGTGATCCCGGGAACACCATATATTTT. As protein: CATSDPGNTIYF.

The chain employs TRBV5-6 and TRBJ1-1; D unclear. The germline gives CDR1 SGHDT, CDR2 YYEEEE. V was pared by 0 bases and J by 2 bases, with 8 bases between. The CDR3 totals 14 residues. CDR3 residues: CASSLGSSNTEAFF. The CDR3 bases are TGTGCCAGCAGCTTGGGCAGTTCCAACACTGAAGCTTTCTTT.

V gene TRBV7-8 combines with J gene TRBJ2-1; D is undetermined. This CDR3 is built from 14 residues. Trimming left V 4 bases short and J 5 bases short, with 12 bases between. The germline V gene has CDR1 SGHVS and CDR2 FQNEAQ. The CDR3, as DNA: TGTGCCAGCAGCTCCAGCGCTCCTAACAATGAGCAGTTCTTC. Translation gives CASSSSAPNNEQFF. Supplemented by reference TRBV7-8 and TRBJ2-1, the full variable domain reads GAGVSQSPRYKVAKRGQDVALRCDPISGHVSLFWYQQALGQGPEFLTYFQNEAQLDKSGLPSDRFFAERPEGSVSTLKIQRTQQEDSAVYLCASSSSAPNNEQFFGPGTRLTVL.

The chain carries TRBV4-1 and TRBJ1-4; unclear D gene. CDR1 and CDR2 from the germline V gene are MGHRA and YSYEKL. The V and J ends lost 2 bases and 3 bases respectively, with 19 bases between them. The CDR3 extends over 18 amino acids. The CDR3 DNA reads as TGCGCCAGCAGCCAAAGCCAGAATTTGAGGTGGGCTAATGAAAAACTGTTTTTT. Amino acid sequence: CASSQSQNLRWANEKLFF.

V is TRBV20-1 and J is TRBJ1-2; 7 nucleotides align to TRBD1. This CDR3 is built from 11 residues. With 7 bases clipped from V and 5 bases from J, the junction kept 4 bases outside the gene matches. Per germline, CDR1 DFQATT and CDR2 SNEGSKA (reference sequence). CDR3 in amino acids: CSVDRAYGYTF. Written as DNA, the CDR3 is TGCAGTGTAGACAGGGCTTATGGCTACACCTTC.

The DNA of the CDR3 is TGTGCCAGCAGTTTATGGCAGAACTATGGCTACACCTTC. Protein sequence: CASSLWQNYGYTF. V is TRBV12-3 or TRBV12-4 and J is TRBJ1-2; D gene unclear. V shed 2 bases and J shed 2 bases, with 6 bases lying between them. This CDR3 spans 13 amino acids.

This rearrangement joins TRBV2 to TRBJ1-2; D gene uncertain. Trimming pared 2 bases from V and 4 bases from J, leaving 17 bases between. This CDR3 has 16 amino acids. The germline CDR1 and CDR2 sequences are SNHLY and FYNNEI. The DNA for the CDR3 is TGTGCCAGCAGTGAAATGGAGGGCAACTCTTTCTATGGCTACACCTTC. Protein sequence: CASSEMEGNSFYGYTF.

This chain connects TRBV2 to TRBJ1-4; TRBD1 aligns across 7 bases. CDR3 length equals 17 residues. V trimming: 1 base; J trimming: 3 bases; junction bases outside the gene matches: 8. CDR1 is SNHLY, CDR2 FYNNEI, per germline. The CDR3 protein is CASSEVTGDLANEKLFF. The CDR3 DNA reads TGTGCCAGCAGTGAAGTTACAGGGGACCTTGCTAATGAAAAACTGTTTTTT.

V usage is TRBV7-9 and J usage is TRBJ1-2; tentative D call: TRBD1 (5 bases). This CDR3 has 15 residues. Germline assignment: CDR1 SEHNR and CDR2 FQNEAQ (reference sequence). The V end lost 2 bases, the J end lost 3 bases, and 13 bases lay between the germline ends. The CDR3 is CASSLPSGTHYGYTF. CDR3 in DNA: TGTGCCAGCAGCTTACCCTCCGGGACGCACTATGGCTACACCTTC.

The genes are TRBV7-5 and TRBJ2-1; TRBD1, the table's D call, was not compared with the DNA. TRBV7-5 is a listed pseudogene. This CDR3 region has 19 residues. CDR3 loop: CVRSKGETGPVNEFNEQFF. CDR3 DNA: TGTGTCAGAAGCAAGGGGGAAACAGGTCCGGTGAACGAGTTCAATGAGCAGTTCTTC.

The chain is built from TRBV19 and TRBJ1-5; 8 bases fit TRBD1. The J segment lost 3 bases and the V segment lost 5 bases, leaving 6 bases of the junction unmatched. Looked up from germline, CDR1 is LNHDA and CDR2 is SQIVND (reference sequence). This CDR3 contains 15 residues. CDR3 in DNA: TGTGCCAGTAGTCCTAGGACAGGGAACAATCAGCCCCAGCATTTT. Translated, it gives CASSPRTGNNQPQHF.

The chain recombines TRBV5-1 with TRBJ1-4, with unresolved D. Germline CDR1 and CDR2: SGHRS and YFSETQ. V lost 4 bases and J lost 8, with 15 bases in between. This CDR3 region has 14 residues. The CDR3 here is CASSPRGQPEKLFF. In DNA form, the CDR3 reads TGCGCCAGCAGCCCGAGAGGGCAGCCCGAAAAACTGTTTTTT.

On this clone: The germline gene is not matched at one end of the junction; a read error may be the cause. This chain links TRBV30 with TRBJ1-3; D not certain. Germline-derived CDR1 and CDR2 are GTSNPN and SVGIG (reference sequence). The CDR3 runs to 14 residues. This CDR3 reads CAWSVGISENTIYF. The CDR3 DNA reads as TGTGCCTGGAGTGTAGGGATTTCTGAAAACACCATATATTTT.

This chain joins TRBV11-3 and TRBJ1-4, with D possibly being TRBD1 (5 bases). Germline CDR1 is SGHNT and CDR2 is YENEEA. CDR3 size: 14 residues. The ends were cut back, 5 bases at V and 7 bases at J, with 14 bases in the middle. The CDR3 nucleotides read TGTGCCAGCAGCGCCACCCAGGGTGGTGAAAAACTGTTTTTT. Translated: CASSATQGGEKLFF. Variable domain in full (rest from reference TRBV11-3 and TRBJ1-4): EAGVVQSPRYKIIEKKQPVAFWCNPISGHNTLYWYLQNLGQGPELLIRYENEEAVDDSQLPKDRFSAERLKGVDSTLKIQPAELGDSAVYLCASSATQGGEKLFFGSGTQLSVL.

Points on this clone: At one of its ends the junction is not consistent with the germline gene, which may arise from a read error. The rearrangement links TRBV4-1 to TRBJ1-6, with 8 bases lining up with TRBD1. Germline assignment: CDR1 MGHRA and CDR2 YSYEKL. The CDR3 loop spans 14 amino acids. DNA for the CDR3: TGCGCCAGCCGCCAGGACAGGGAGAATTCACCCCTCCACTTT. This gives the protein CASRQDRENSPLHF.

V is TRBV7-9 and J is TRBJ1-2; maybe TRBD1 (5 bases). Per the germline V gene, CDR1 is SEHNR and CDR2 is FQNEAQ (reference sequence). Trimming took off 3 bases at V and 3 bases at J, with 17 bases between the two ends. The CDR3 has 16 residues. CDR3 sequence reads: CASSLLGRELDYGYTF. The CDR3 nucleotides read TGTGCCAGCAGCTTGCTCGGCAGGGAGCTGGACTATGGCTACACCTTC.

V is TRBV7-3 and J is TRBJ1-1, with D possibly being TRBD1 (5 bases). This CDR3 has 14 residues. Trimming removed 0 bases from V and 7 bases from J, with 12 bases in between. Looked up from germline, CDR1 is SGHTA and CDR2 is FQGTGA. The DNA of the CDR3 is TGTGCCAGCAGCTTAACAGGGGCCAGCGGTGAAGCTTTCTTT. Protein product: CASSLTGASGEAFF.

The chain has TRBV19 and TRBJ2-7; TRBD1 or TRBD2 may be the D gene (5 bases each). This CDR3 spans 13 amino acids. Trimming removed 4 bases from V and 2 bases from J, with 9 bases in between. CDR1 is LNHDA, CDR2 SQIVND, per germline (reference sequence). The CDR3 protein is CASSTGTPYEQYF. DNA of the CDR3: TGTGCCAGTAGTACGGGGACGCCCTACGAGCAGTACTTC.

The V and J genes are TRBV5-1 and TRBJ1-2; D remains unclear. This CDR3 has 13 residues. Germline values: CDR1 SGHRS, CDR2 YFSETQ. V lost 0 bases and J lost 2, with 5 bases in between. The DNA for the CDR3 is TGCGCCAGCAGCTTGGAGGCAAACTATGGCTACACCTTC. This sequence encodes CASSLEANYGYTF. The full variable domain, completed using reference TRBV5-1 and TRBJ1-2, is KAGVTQTPRYLIKTRGQQVTLSCSPISGHRSVSWYQQTPGQGLQFLFEYFSETQRNKGNFPGRFSGRQFSNSRSEMNVSTLELGDSALYLCASSLEANYGYTFGSGTRLTVV.

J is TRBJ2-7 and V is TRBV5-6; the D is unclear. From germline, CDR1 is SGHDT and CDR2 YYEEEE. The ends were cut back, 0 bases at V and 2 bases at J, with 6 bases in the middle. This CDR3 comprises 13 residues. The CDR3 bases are TGTGCCAGCAGCTTGGACCCGGCCTACGAGCAGTACTTC. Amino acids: CASSLDPAYEQYF.

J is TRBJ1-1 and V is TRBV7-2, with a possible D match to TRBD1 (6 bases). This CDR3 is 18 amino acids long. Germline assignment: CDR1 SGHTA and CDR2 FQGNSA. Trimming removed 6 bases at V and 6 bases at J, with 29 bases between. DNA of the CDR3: TGTGCCAGCAGAACAGGGAGGGGGTTGTCCCAGGTTCTGTCTGAAGCTTTCTTT. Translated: CASRTGRGLSQVLSEAFF.

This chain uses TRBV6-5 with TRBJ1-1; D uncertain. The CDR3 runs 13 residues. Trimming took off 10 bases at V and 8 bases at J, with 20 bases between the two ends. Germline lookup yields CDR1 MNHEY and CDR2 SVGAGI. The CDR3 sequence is CATLSGTPAEAFF. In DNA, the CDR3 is TGTGCCACTCTTTCTGGAACGCCGGCAGAAGCTTTCTTT.

CDR3 DNA: TGCGCCAGCAGCCGAGAATTGGGACAGGGCGCAACTAATGAAAAACTGTTTTTT. This gives the protein CASSRELGQGATNEKLFF. The chain combines TRBV4-1 with TRBJ1-4; 9 nucleotides agree with TRBD1. Germline lookup yields CDR1 MGHRA and CDR2 YSYEKL. This CDR3 is 18 amino acids long. J lost 0 bases, V lost 4 bases, and 9 bases had no gene match.

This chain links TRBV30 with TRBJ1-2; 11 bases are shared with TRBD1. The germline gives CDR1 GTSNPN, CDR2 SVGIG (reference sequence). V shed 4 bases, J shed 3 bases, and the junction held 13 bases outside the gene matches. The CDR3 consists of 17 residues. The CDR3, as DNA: TGTGCCTGGAAAGGAGGACAGGGGGCCCAGTCCCACTATGGCTACACCTTC. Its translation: CAWKGGQGAQSHYGYTF.

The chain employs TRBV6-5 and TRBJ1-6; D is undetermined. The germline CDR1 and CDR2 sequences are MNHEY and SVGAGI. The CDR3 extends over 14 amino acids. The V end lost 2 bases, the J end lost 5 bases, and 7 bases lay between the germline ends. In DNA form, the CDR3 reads TGTGCCAGCAGTTACGACGGAAATAATTCACCCCTCCACTTT. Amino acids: CASSYDGNNSPLHF.